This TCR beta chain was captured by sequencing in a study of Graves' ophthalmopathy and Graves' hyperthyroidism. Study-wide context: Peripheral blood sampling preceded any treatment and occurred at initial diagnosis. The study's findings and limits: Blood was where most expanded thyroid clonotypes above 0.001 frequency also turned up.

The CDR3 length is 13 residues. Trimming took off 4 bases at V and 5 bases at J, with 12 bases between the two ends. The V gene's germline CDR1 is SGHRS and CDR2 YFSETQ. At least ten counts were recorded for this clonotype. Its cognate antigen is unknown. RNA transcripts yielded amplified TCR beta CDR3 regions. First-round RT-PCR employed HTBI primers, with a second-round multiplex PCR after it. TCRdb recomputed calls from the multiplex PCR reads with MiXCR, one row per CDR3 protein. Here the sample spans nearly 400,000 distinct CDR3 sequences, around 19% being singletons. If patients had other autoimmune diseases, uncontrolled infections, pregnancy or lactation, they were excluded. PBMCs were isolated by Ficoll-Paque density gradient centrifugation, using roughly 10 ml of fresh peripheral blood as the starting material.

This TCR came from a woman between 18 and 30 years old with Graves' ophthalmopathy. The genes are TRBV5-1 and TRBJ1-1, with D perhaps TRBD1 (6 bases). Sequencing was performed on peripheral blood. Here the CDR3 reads CASSDHRATEAFF. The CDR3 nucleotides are TGCGCCAGCAGCGACCACAGGGCTACTGAAGCTTTCTTT.